This passage covers 15 T cell receptor beta chains from one sample sequenced in a study of CD8+ T cells in alopecia areata. Following extraction, RNA underwent reverse transcription to cDNA, which served as the sequencing template. Method: immunoSEQ multiplex PCR; TCRdb's copy keeps in-frame clones and lacks some. This repertoire shows roughly 120,000 clones, roughly 50% found once; its top ten account for 9% to 15%. The sample's treatment: oral pan-JAK inhibitor, 5-10 mg twice daily. The source material was CD8+ T cells sorted from blood, sampled at week 24, from a patient treated with tofacitinib. The origin of the receptors is a human donor with alopecia areata.

This chain links TRBV5-1 with TRBJ2-7; D unresolved. CDR3 length: 13 residues. Germline V gene lookup returns CDR1 SGHRS and CDR2 YFSETQ. The germline V and J ends were trimmed by 2 bases and 2 bases, with 8 bases remaining between them. CDR3 nucleotide sequence: TGCGCCAGCAGCTTACCGGCCCCCTACGAGCAGTACTTC. As protein: CASSLPAPYEQYF.

The rearrangement joins TRBV25-1 to TRBJ2-1; possible D gene TRBD2, 6 bases. The V and J ends lost 3 bases and 7 bases respectively, with 13 bases between them. This CDR3 region has 14 residues. Germline V gives CDR1 MGHDK, CDR2 SYGVNS. CDR3 bases: TGTGCCAGCAGTGAGGCGGGATATACGAATGAGCAGTTCTTC. Protein: CASSEAGYTNEQFF.

Here the CDR3 DNA reads TGTGCCAGCAGCTTAGACAGGGGTCAGCCCCAGCATTTT. This encodes CASSLDRGQPQHF. The V call is TRBV13, the J call TRBJ1-5; 7 nucleotides line up with TRBD1. Germline-derived CDR1 and CDR2 are PRHDT and FYEKMQ (reference sequence). With 1 base clipped from V and 6 bases from J, the junction kept 0 bases outside the gene matches. This CDR3 comprises 13 residues.

The V gene is TRBV13, the J gene TRBJ2-6; possible D gene TRBD2, 6 bases. Germline lookup yields CDR1 PRHDT and CDR2 FYEKMQ (reference sequence). The ends were cut back, 6 bases at V and 2 bases at J, with 8 bases in the middle. The CDR3 spans 14 residues. Here the CDR3 DNA reads TGTGCCAGCAGACGCGGGGCTGGGGCCAACGTCCTGACTTTC. Translated, it gives CASRRGAGANVLTF.

V and J are TRBV6-8 and TRBJ2-7; possibly TRBD1 or TRBD2 for D (5 bases each). The CDR3 length is 13 residues. Between the trimmed V and J ends, which lost 11 bases and 5 bases, there was a span of 19 bases. Germline loops: CDR1 MNHGY, CDR2 SAAAGT. The CDR3, as DNA: TGTGCCTCAACCAGGCCGGGGCCCGACGAGCAGTACTTC. The encoded protein is CASTRPGPDEQYF.

The chain is built from TRBV25-1 and TRBJ2-7; D not certain. V was cut by 3 bases and J by 3 bases, with 9 bases left in between. The CDR3 covers 13 residues. Germline V gene lookup returns CDR1 MGHDK and CDR2 SYGVNS. CDR3 bases: TGTGCCAGCAGTGAGGTGGGAAGCTACGAGCAGTACTTC. It codes for CASSEVGSYEQYF.

Only a few counts were recorded for this clone. The chain joins TRBV5-1 to TRBJ1-1; D ambiguous. V was shortened by 3 bases and J by 1 base, with 10 bases between the two germline ends. From germline, CDR1 is SGHRS and CDR2 YFSETQ. The CDR3 is made up of 14 amino acids. CDR3 amino acids: CASSYSGRNTEAFF. The CDR3, as DNA: TGCGCCAGCAGCTACTCCGGGAGGAACACTGAAGCTTTCTTT.

This clone was recorded a few times. The chain recombines TRBV7-9 with TRBJ1-1; 10 bases are shared with TRBD1. The CDR3 spans 15 residues. Trimming at V came to 5 bases and at J to 1 base, leaving 4 bases not matched to a gene. Germline V CDR1 and CDR2: SEHNR, FQNEAQ (reference sequence). The CDR3 DNA reads TGTGCCAGCAGCCCCTGGACAGGGGGGAACACTGAAGCTTTCTTT. Amino acids: CASSPWTGGNTEAFF.

The chain employs TRBV4-3 and TRBJ1-1, with TRBD1 matching over 9 bases. The germline V gene encodes CDR1 LGHNA and CDR2 YSLEER. CDR3 length equals 15 residues. The J segment lost 3 bases and the V segment lost 3 bases, leaving 5 bases of the junction unmatched. The CDR3 nucleotides read TGCGCCAGCAGCCATCTCACAGGGGGCTACACTGAAGCTTTCTTT. Protein: CASSHLTGGYTEAFF.

This clone turned up a few times. The gene calls are TRBV29-1 and TRBJ1-1; D is possibly TRBD1 (6 bases). Germline CDR1 is SQVTM and CDR2 is ANQGSEA. V lost 5 bases and J lost 6, with 13 bases in between. This CDR3 is built from 12 residues. The CDR3, as DNA: TGCAGCGTTCTAACAGGGAGCGCTGAAGCTTTCTTT. Encoded protein: CSVLTGSAEAFF.

The chain carries TRBV27 and TRBJ2-7; D ambiguous. CDR1 and CDR2 from the germline V gene are MNHEY and SMNVEV (reference sequence). V was trimmed by 3 bases and J by 0 bases, leaving 9 bases between them. The CDR3 consists of 14 residues. In DNA form, the CDR3 reads TGTGCCAGCAGTTTTGGGGTGGGCTCCTACGAGCAGTACTTC. Protein product: CASSFGVGSYEQYF.

The chain recombines TRBV30 with TRBJ1-5, with TRBD1 matching over 9 bases. The CDR3 has 15 residues. Germline V gives CDR1 GTSNPN, CDR2 SVGIG (reference sequence). After removal of 1 base from V and 6 bases from J, the junction contained 7 bases not matched to a gene. The CDR3 reads CAWSEPGQGSQPQHF. As DNA, the CDR3 is TGTGCCTGGAGTGAACCGGGACAGGGTTCTCAGCCCCAGCATTTT.

This clone has a single count. The chain uses TRBV2 and TRBJ2-7; D unclear. Trimming left V 7 bases short and J 0 bases short, with 7 bases between. The CDR3 loop spans 12 amino acids. Germline CDR1 SNHLY, CDR2 FYNNEI. The CDR3: CASKIDSYEQYF. In nucleotides, the CDR3 is TGTGCCAGCAAAATCGACTCCTACGAGCAGTACTTC.

The rearrangement uses TRBV7-9 and TRBJ1-2, with 9 positions matching TRBD1. CDR1 is SEHNR and CDR2 is FQNEAQ in the germline V gene (reference sequence). Unmatched junction bases numbered 0, after V lost 1 base and J lost 6 bases. The CDR3 runs to 13 residues. CDR3 nucleotides: TGTGCCAGCAGCTTAGGGACAGGGGATGGCTACACCTTC. Its translation is CASSLGTGDGYTF.

The rearrangement uses TRBV2 and TRBJ2-2; no firm D call. Per germline, CDR1 SNHLY and CDR2 FYNNEI. This CDR3 has 12 residues. The V end was cut by 8 bases, the J end by 4 bases, with 8 bases between. CDR3 nucleotides: TGTGCCAGCGAGCACACCACCGGGGAGCTGTTTTTT. Residues: CASEHTTGELFF.